The 18 T cell receptor beta chains below all came from one sample that was sequenced in a study of T cells after yellow fever vaccination. TCRdb re-derived calls from the 5' RACE reads in MiXCR, one entry per CDR3 protein. The profile shows some 320,000 distinct CDR3 sequences, around 10% of them singletons. The sample here was CD4+ T cells sorted from PBMCs, taken 45 days after the yellow fever booster vaccination. The source is a man aged 18 to 35 who received the YFV17D yellow fever vaccine.

The J gene is TRBJ2-2, the V gene TRBV14; 7 bases map to TRBD1. This CDR3 region has 14 residues. J gave up 3 bases and V 4 bases, and 2 bases lay outside the gene matches. Per germline, CDR1 SGHDN and CDR2 FVKESK. Here the CDR3 reads CASSPGQHTGELFF. The CDR3 nucleotides read TGTGCCAGCAGCCCGGGACAGCACACCGGGGAGCTGTTTTTT. The variable domain in full, completed from reference TRBV14 and TRBJ2-2, reads EAGVTQFPSHSVIEKGQTVTLRCDPISGHDNLYWYRRVMGKEIKFLLHFVKESKQDESGMPNNRFLAERTGGTYSTLKVQPAELEDSGVYFCASSPGQHTGELFFGEGSRLTVL.

The chain recombines TRBV10-3 with TRBJ1-4; D call uncertain. Trimming shortened V by 0 bases and J by 0 bases, and 11 bases separated the two germline ends. This CDR3 comprises 17 residues. Per germline, CDR1 ENHRY and CDR2 SYGVKD. DNA of the CDR3: TGTGCCATCAGTGAGTCGAGTCTAGCAGCAACTAATGAAAAACTGTTTTTT. It is translated as CAISESSLAATNEKLFF.

This clonotype was detected ten times or more. This sequence joins TRBV11-2 and TRBJ2-3; D is unclear. CDR1 is SGHAT and CDR2 is FQNNGV in the germline V gene. V was cut by 10 bases and J by 4 bases, with 21 bases left in between. CDR3 length equals 15 residues. CDR3 nucleotides: TGTGCCACCAATGAAGGAGAAGGTCAGGCAGATACGCAGTATTTT. Protein product: CATNEGEGQADTQYF. Drawing the rest from reference TRBV11-2 and TRBJ2-3, the complete variable domain is EAGVAQSPRYKIIEKRQSVAFWCNPISGHATLYWYQQILGQGPKLLIQFQNNGVVDDSQLPKDRFSAERLKGVDSTLKIQPAKLEDSAVYLCATNEGEGQADTQYFGPGTRLTVL.

This clonotype has a count of ten or more. The genes are TRBV7-2 and TRBJ2-6; perhaps TRBD1 as D (6 bases). Germline CDR1 and CDR2: SGHTA and FQGNSA. Trimming took 7 bases from V and 1 from J, leaving 11 bases between them. This CDR3 has 15 residues. The CDR3 spells CASNRESSGANVLTF. The CDR3 bases are TGTGCCAGCAACAGGGAAAGTTCTGGGGCCAACGTCCTGACTTTC.

The chain joins TRBV12-3 or TRBV12-4 to TRBJ2-4, with no clear D. CDR3 length equals 14 residues. The V end lost 3 bases, the J end lost 6 bases, and 12 bases lay between the germline ends. The CDR3 sequence is CASSLETVGNIQYF. As DNA, the CDR3 is TGTGCCAGCAGTTTGGAAACCGTCGGAAACATTCAGTACTTC.

V gene TRBV4-3 combines with J gene TRBJ2-3; 7 bases are shared with TRBD2. Germline V gene sequence: CDR1 LGHNA, CDR2 YSLEER. V shed 0 bases, J shed 2 bases, and the junction held 8 bases outside the gene matches. The CDR3 sequence is 17 residues long. The CDR3 protein is CASSQDRAGFYTDTQYF. The CDR3 region has the DNA TGCGCCAGCAGCCAAGATCGAGCGGGGTTCTACACAGATACGCAGTATTTT.

This clonotype was found a few times. The chain joins TRBV20-1 to TRBJ1-1, with D unresolved. This CDR3 has 14 amino acids. CDR1 DFQATT and CDR2 SNEGSKA come from the germline V gene (reference sequence). V lost 2 bases, J lost 1 base, and 11 bases lay in between. CDR3: CSARPLQKNTEAFF. The CDR3 DNA is TGCAGTGCTAGACCTCTACAGAAGAACACTGAAGCTTTCTTT.

This chain joins TRBV11-2 and TRBJ2-1; 13 bases align to TRBD2. Germline loops: CDR1 SGHAT, CDR2 FQNNGV. V was clipped by 4 bases and J by 1 base; unmatched bases: 10. The CDR3 contains 19 residues. The CDR3 DNA follows: TGTGCCAGCAGCTCCCGGACTAGCGGGGGCCCGGGGTCCTACAATGAGCAGTTCTTC. Translation: CASSSRTSGGPGSYNEQFF.

This clonotype was detected only a few times. The gene calls are TRBV5-4 and TRBJ2-5; weak D call: TRBD1 (5 bases). CDR1 and CDR2 (germline): SGHNT, YYREEE (reference sequence). V dropped 3 bases and J dropped 5 bases, with 17 bases sitting between them. This CDR3 contains 15 residues. The CDR3 is CASSYKRQGLETQYF. The CDR3 coding sequence is TGTGCCAGCAGCTACAAAAGGCAGGGTTTGGAGACCCAGTACTTC.

The chain couples TRBV27 to TRBJ2-4; D possibly matches TRBD1 or TRBD2 (5 bases each). V was shortened by 5 bases and J by 3 bases, with 17 bases between the two germline ends. Germline CDR1 is MNHEY and CDR2 is SMNVEV (reference sequence). The length of the CDR3 is 16 residues. The CDR3 sequence: CASSPGLGGGKNIQYF. Written as DNA, the CDR3 is TGTGCCAGCAGTCCGGGGCTTGGTGGGGGCAAAAACATTCAGTACTTC.

The chain combines TRBV6-6 with TRBJ1-2; 9 bases align to TRBD1. V was clipped by 7 bases and J by 3 bases; unmatched bases: 6. Germline CDR1 reads MNHNY; CDR2 reads SVGAGI (reference sequence). This CDR3 is 14 amino acids long. The CDR3 nucleotides are TGTGCCAGCAACATCGGGACAGGGCACTATGGCTACACCTTC. Encoded protein: CASNIGTGHYGYTF.

Relative to its sample, this clonotype is medium-sized. This chain uses TRBV3-1 with TRBJ2-1; D is perhaps TRBD2 (6 bases). Germline V gene lookup returns CDR1 LGHDT and CDR2 YNNKEL (reference sequence). V gave up 8 bases and J gave up 10 bases, with 12 bases separating them. The CDR3 is made up of 11 amino acids. The CDR3, as DNA: TGTGCCAGCTCGGGAAGCGGGGAGCAGTTCTTC. Translation gives CASSGSGEQFF.

This clonotype was recorded a few times. The chain recombines TRBV15 with TRBJ1-1; D may be TRBD1 (5 bases). From germline, CDR1 is LNHNV and CDR2 YYDKDF (reference sequence). With 5 bases removed from V and 1 base from J, the gap between germline ends came to 14 bases. The CDR3 spans 15 residues. The CDR3 DNA follows: TGTGCCACCAGCCGGGGGGGGGGGACGAACACTGAAGCTTTCTTT. Residues: CATSRGGGTNTEAFF.

This clonotype has a handful of counts. V is TRBV18 and J is TRBJ1-2; perhaps TRBD1 as D (5 bases). The CDR3 contains 18 residues. Germline CDR1 reads KGHSH; CDR2 reads LQKENI. V lost 0 bases and J 1 base, leaving 18 bases between the germline ends. The CDR3 DNA reads TGTGCCAGCTCACCACCGCAAACAGGAGAGGCTTTTAACTATGGCTACACCTTC. Amino acids: CASSPPQTGEAFNYGYTF.

The chain carries TRBV6-5 and TRBJ2-5; maybe TRBD1 (5 bases). V was pared by 2 bases and J by 2 bases, with 9 bases between. CDR1 and CDR2 (germline): MNHEY, SVGAGI. This CDR3 is built from 14 residues. CDR3 in DNA: TGTGCCAGCAGTTACGGGGCGGTACAAGAGACCCAGTACTTC. Its protein product is CASSYGAVQETQYF.

This clonotype showed up just a few times. The rearrangement joins TRBV5-1 to TRBJ1-2, with no clear D. V shed 4 bases and J shed 6 bases, with 13 bases lying between them. Germline CDR1 SGHRS, CDR2 YFSETQ. This CDR3 is built from 13 residues. The chain's CDR3 is CASSPDRFDGYTF. The CDR3 region has the DNA TGCGCCAGCAGCCCGGACCGTTTCGATGGCTACACCTTC.

This clonotype was seen ten or more times. This rearrangement joins TRBV7-9 to TRBJ1-5; D might be TRBD1 (5 bases). The CDR3 contains 17 residues. The V gene lost 3 bases and the J gene lost 0 bases, with 15 bases spanning the gap. The V gene's germline CDR1 is SEHNR and CDR2 FQNEAQ (reference sequence). Here the CDR3 DNA reads TGTGCCAGCAGCTTTCACGCAGGGTCTTATAGCAATCAGCCCCAGCATTTT. It codes for CASSFHAGSYSNQPQHF.

The J gene is TRBJ1-6, the V gene TRBV6-6, with D hard to call. V lost 2 bases and J lost 4, with 12 bases in between. Germline CDR1 MNHNY, CDR2 SVGAGI (reference sequence). This CDR3 region has 16 residues. DNA of the CDR3: TGTGCCAGCAGTTACGGCGTAGGGCGATATAATTCACCCCTCCACTTT. Translating gives CASSYGVGRYNSPLHF.